Described below is a single T cell receptor beta chain sequence and its context. This clone was detected only a few times. The antigen this receptor binds is unknown. No much larger clone exists at a distance of one base, and base qualities are not known. V is pared back by 8 bases and J by 4 bases, with 14 bases lying between the germline termini. CDR1 and CDR2 were assigned from the germline V gene (reference sequence) as LGHDT and YNNKEL. The CDR3 covers 14 residues, taking in both the cysteine and the phenylalanine. Kept here is only the CDR3 DNA, which spans 42 bases and is read in frame from base 1. Collaborating institutions collected whole blood in K2EDTA tubes following their own protocols. For TCRbeta analysis, collaborator samples were shipped as frozen whole blood, as isolated PBMCs, or as DNA extracted from either sample type. TCRbeta CDR3 regions were amplified from genomic DNA by means of the immunoSEQ Assay, a bias-controlled multiplex PCR. The authors' analysis ran thus. Nucleated cell counts per sample were estimated from amplification of reference gene primers within the assay. To quantify the absolute abundance of each unique TCRbeta CDR3 rearrangement, sequence reads were collapsed and filtered. For each sample, productive Simpson clonality was calculated as the square root of Simpson's diversity index across productive rearrangements. Held by TCRdb, this immuneACCESS table contains in-frame sequences only and omits some clones. Under half of the omission traces to an unresolved V gene where checked; the cause of the rest is unknown. That table furnishes V, J and clone size, whereas the DNA furnished D and trimming. Within this sample are 100,000 to 150,000 clones, with about 90% of them counted one time only. Less than 2.5% of the sample lies in the top ten.

The data belong to a study of blood T cell repertoires in COVID-19 (TCRdb year 2020). Notes on the research overall: Collaborator samples came from the United States, Italy and Spain and covered acute and convalescent phases of COVID-19. The prospective study material was composed of cDNA or gDNA derived from T cells, B-cell-depleted T cells, or PBMCs. A de-identified subject ID, COVID-19 status, age in years and sex were almost always included in the sample metadata. The repertoires were released in a freely available public database meant as a resource for research on the immune response to SARS-CoV-2. Subjects who had been exposed to COVID-19, were actively infected with it, or had recovered from it provided the deeply sampled blood TCRbeta repertoires that made up the dataset. The samples were drawn from two sources: the first 160 participants of the ongoing ImmuneRACE study, and over 950 subjects contributed by 6 global collaborators. Where available, HLA class I and class II types were taken from metadata supplied by the sample provider and were not determined by assay-based typing. What the study reported, not specific to this receptor: How much clinical and demographic metadata was included differed by source and by participant, and the metadata was provided uncurated.

Sequencing used peripheral blood. Rearrangement joined TRBV3-1 (or the pseudogene TRBV3-2) to TRBJ2-2, with TRBD1 perhaps the D gene, on 6 matching bases. This clonotype originated in a man aged 50 or older with active COVID-19. The DNA sequence is given as TGTGCCAGCCTCCCTAGGGGGATCACCGGGGAGCTGTTTTTT. It translates as CASLPRGITGELFF.